This T cell receptor (beta chain) was captured in a study of blood T cell repertoires in COVID-19. Study background: Samples came from the United States, Italy and Spain, spanning acute and convalescent COVID-19. PBMCs, B-cell-depleted T cells, or T cells were the source of the cDNA or gDNA that made up the material.

In the original workflow: Reference gene primer amplification in the assay estimated nucleated cell counts. Profiled with immunoSEQ multiplex PCR; TCRdb holds only in-frame clones, not every one. V and J calls plus clone size are reproduced from that table; the DNA served to infer D and trimming. The repertoire holds 68,000 or so clones, with roughly 80% as singletons. V was trimmed by 1 base and J by 2 bases, leaving 12 bases between them. Looked up from germline, CDR1 is SGHAT and CDR2 is FQNNGV. The CDR3 is 16 amino acids. The chain couples TRBV11-2 to TRBJ1-5, with D hard to call. The specimen sequenced was peripheral blood. The receptor was isolated from a human donor in a cohort sampled during active COVID-19. In DNA form, the CDR3 reads TGTGCCAGCAGCTTAGTGTTCTCGGGTGGCAATCAGCCCCAGCATTTT. Its translation: CASSLVFSGGNQPQHF.